This entry features one T cell receptor beta chain sequence. No antigen is known for it. This sample stems from a study of post-analysis software for immune sequencing data. Study overall: Both relapsing-remitting and secondary progressive multiple sclerosis featured among the disease courses, as did progressive-relapsing multiple sclerosis. Study-level findings and limits: The five TRBV segments detected at higher frequency in patients than in controls included TRBV5-6, TRBV5-1 and TRBV20-1.

Unique molecular identifiers had been added to the TCR beta cDNA libraries. TCRdb called the PCR reads again in MiXCR, with one record for every CDR3 protein. The sample consists of just over 250,000 distinct CDR3 sequences, less than 40% of them appearing once. V lost 4 bases and J lost 8, with 20 bases in between. CDR1 and CDR2 from the germline V gene are SQVTM and ANQGSEA. The CDR3 covers 14 residues. Sequenced material: blood. This receptor was identified in a girl between 10 and 17 years old with multiple sclerosis. The chain carries TRBV29-1 and TRBJ1-2, with D possibly matching TRBD1 (5 bases). For the CDR3, the DNA is TGCAGCGTTGTCAGGGTTTATAGTGGGGCCGGCTACACCTTC. This gives the protein CSVVRVYSGAGYTF.